A selection of T cell receptor beta chains follows, all from one sample in a study of blood T cell repertoires in COVID-19. The repertoire was sequenced with immunoSEQ multiplex PCR; TCRdb's copy has only in-frame clones and lacks some. The repertoire holds a few hundred thousand clones, with approximately 84% as singletons. Material: PBMCs or T cells enriched from blood (not recorded which). These receptors all come from a young woman who had recovered from COVID-19. CDR3s include the opening cysteine and the closing phenylalanine or tryptophan. Expanded clones get a size class; other rows say once, few or many, or leave the size out.

J gene: TRBJ1-1
clone size: -
V gene: TRBV5-1
CDR3 protein: CASSNGQGWGTEAFF

J gene: TRBJ2-5
clone size: few
V gene: TRBV18
CDR3 protein: CASSPPDGRETQYF

J gene: TRBJ1-5
clone size: -
V gene: TRBV28
CDR3 protein: CASSLLQGLQPQHF

J gene: TRBJ2-7
clone size: few
V gene: TRBV18
CDR3 protein: CASSPKSTSYEQYF

J gene: TRBJ2-7
clone size: -
V gene: TRBV27
CDR3 protein: CASSPSGGTLLYEQYF

J gene: TRBJ1-5
clone size: -
V gene: TRBV6-5
CDR3 protein: CASRGQGLYQPQHF

J gene: TRBJ1-5
clone size: -
V gene: TRBV2
CDR3 protein: CASSGQSDSNQPQHF

J gene: TRBJ2-7
clone size: once
V gene: TRBV6-1
CDR3 protein: CASSEPGTSFDEQYF

J gene: TRBJ1-2
clone size: few
V gene: TRBV24-1
CDR3 protein: CATSDRRPDRGNGYTF

J gene: TRBJ1-5
clone size: once
V gene: TRBV7-3
CDR3 protein: CASSLTGDQPQHF

J gene: TRBJ2-2
clone size: -
V gene: TRBV29-1
CDR3 protein: CSAGVGRLGTGELFF

J gene: TRBJ1-1
clone size: few
V gene: TRBV9
CDR3 protein: CASSSGRGNTEAFF

J gene: TRBJ2-3
clone size: -
V gene: TRBV30
CDR3 protein: CAWSAGTTSTDTQYF

J gene: TRBJ2-7
clone size: -
V gene: TRBV5-1
CDR3 protein: CASSWTGDYEQYF

J gene: TRBJ1-1
clone size: -
V gene: TRBV28
CDR3 protein: CASSSPRGRDTEAFF

J gene: TRBJ1-5
clone size: -
V gene: TRBV19
CDR3 protein: CASSIVPGVSNQPQHF

J gene: TRBJ2-5
clone size: -
V gene: TRBV11-2
CDR3 protein: CASSFYQETQYF

J gene: TRBJ1-5
clone size: -
V gene: TRBV5-6
CDR3 protein: CASSLGESNQPQHF

J gene: TRBJ2-1
clone size: once
V gene: TRBV30
CDR3 protein: CAWTDYNEQFF

J gene: TRBJ2-5
clone size: -
V gene: TRBV5-4
CDR3 protein: CASTMGGVQETQYF

J gene: TRBJ2-3
clone size: -
V gene: TRBV1
CDR3 protein: CTSSLGRGGLNTQYF

J gene: TRBJ1-2
clone size: few
V gene: TRBV4-2
CDR3 protein: CASSQDRTGGDYGYTF

J gene: TRBJ1-2
clone size: -
V gene: TRBV4-1
CDR3 protein: CASSQEAREGYTF

J gene: TRBJ1-1
clone size: -
V gene: TRBV6-5
CDR3 protein: CASSRDRLNTEAFF

J gene: TRBJ1-1
clone size: -
V gene: TRBV9
CDR3 protein: CASSVDGDRLPEAFF

J gene: TRBJ2-7
clone size: -
V gene: TRBV3-1/TRBV3-2
CDR3 protein: CASSQDRGQLSYEQYF

J gene: TRBJ1-2
clone size: once
V gene: TRBV5-6
CDR3 protein: CASRSPPGQGTHGYTF

J gene: TRBJ2-1
clone size: -
V gene: TRBV6-1
CDR3 protein: CASSEARQRNDEQFF

J gene: TRBJ2-7
clone size: -
V gene: TRBV28
CDR3 protein: CASIRGYEQYF

J gene: TRBJ2-1
clone size: -
V gene: TRBV19
CDR3 protein: CASSVTGGTPYNEQFF

J gene: TRBJ2-7
clone size: -
V gene: TRBV7-9
CDR3 protein: CASSERDYPYEQYF

J gene: TRBJ2-7
clone size: once
V gene: TRBV20-1
CDR3 protein: CSASSVYEQYF

J gene: TRBJ1-3
clone size: -
V gene: TRBV5-1
CDR3 protein: CASSLVGQRNSGNTIYF

J gene: TRBJ2-1
clone size: few
V gene: TRBV18
CDR3 protein: CASSPSSGRVSYNEQFF

J gene: TRBJ2-3
clone size: -
V gene: TRBV6-5
CDR3 protein: CASRRQGTDTQYF